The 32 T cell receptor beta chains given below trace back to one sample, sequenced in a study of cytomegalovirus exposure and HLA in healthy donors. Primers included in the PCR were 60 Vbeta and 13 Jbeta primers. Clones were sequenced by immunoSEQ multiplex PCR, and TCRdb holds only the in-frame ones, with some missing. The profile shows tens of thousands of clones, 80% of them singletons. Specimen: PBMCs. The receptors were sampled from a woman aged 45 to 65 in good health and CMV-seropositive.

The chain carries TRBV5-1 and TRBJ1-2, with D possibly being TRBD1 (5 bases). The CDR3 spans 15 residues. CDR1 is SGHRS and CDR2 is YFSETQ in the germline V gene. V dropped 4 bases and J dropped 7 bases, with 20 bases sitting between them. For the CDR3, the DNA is TGCGCCAGCAGCCCGACGGGGGGTTCACAAGGTGGCTACACCTTC. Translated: CASSPTGGSQGGYTF. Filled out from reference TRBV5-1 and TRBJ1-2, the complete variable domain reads KAGVTQTPRYLIKTRGQQVTLSCSPISGHRSVSWYQQTPGQGLQFLFEYFSETQRNKGNFPGRFSGRQFSNSRSEMNVSTLELGDSALYLCASSPTGGSQGGYTFGSGTRLTVV.

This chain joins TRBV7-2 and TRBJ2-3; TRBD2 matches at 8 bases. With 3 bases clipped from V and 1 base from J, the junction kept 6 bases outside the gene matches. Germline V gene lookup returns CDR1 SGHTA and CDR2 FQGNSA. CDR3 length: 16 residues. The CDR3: CASSLGLVARTDTQYF. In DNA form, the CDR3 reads TGTGCCAGCAGCTTGGGACTAGTGGCACGCACAGATACGCAGTATTTT.

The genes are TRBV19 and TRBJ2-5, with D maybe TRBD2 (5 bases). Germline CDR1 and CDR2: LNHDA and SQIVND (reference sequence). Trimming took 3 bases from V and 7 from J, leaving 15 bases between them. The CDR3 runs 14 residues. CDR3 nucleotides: TGTGCCAGTAGTATGAATCCGGCAAGCGGGACCCAGTACTTC. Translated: CASSMNPASGTQYF.

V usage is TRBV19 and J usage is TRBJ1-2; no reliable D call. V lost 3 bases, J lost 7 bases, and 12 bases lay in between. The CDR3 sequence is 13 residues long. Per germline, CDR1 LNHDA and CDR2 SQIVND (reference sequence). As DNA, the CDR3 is TGTGCCAGTAGTATGAAAGAGGACTCTGGCTACACCTTC. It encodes CASSMKEDSGYTF.

The CDR3 DNA is TGTGCCAGCAGCGAGCGACTACAGGGGGCGAGGTACAATGAGCAGTTCTTC. Its translation: CASSERLQGARYNEQFF. V is TRBV27 and J is TRBJ2-1; TRBD1 aligns across 9 bases. Germline V gives CDR1 MNHEY, CDR2 SMNVEV (reference sequence). The V and J ends lost 6 bases and 4 bases, in that order; junction bases with no gene match: 13. The CDR3 has 17 amino acids.

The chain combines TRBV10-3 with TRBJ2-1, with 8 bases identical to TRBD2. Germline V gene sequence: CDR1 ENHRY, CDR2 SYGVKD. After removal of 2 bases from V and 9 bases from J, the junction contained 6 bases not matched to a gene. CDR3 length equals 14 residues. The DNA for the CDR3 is TGTGCCATCAGTGAGGCCGGGACTAGGTCTGAGCAGTTCTTC. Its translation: CAISEAGTRSEQFF.

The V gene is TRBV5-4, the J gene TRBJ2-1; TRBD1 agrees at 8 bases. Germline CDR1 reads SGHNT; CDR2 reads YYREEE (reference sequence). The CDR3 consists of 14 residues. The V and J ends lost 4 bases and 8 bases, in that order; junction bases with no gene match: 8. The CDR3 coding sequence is TGTGCCAGCAGCCTAGGACAGGGAAGGGATGAGCAGTTCTTC. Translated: CASSLGQGRDEQFF.

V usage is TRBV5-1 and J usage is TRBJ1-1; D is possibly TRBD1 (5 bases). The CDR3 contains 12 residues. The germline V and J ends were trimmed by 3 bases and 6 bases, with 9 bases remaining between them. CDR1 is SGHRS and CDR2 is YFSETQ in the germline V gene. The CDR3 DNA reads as TGCGCCAGCAGCTCCCGGGGGGCTGAAGCTTTCTTT. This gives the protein CASSSRGAEAFF.

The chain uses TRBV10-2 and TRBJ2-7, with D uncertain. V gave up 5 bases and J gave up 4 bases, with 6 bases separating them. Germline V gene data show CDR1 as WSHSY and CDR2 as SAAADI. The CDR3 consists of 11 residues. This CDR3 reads CASSSGYEQYF. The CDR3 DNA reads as TGCGCCAGCAGTTCCGGGTACGAGCAGTACTTC.

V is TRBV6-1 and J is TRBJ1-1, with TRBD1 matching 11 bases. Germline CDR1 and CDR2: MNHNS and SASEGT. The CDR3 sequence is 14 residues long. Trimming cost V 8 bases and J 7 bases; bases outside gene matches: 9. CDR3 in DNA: TGTGCCAGCTACCGGGACAGGGGGTCAAATGAAGCTTTCTTT. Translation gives CASYRDRGSNEAFF.

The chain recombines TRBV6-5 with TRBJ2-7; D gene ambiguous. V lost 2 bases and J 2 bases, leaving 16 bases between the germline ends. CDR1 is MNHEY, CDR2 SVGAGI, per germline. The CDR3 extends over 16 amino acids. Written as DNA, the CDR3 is TGTGCCAGCAGTTACCTCGGAGCGACGGGTACCTACGAGCAGTACTTC. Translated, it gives CASSYLGATGTYEQYF.

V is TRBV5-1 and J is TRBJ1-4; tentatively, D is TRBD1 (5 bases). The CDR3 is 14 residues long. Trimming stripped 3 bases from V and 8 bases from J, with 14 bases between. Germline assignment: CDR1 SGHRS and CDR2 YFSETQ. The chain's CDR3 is CASSSTGDEEKLFF. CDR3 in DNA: TGCGCCAGCAGCTCGACGGGGGACGAGGAAAAACTGTTTTTT.

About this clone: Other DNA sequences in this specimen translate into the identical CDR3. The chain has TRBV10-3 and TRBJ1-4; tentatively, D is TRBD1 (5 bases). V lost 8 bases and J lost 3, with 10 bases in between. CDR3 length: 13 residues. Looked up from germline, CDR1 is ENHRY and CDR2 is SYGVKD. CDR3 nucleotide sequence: TGTGCCATCGGGGGAGGGTCTAATGAAAAACTGTTTTTT. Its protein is CAIGGGSNEKLFF.

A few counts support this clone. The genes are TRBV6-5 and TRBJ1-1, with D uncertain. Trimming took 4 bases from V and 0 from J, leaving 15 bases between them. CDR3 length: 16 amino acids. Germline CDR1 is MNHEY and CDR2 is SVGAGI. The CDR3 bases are TGTGCCAGCAGTTTGGTCGGTGCGGCAATGAACACTGAAGCTTTCTTT. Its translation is CASSLVGAAMNTEAFF.

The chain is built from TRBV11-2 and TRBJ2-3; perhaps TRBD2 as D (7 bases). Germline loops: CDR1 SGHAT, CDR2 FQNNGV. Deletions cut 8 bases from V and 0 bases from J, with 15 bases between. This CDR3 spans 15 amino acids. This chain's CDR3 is CASSLGGQSTDTQYF. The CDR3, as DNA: TGTGCCAGCTCACTCGGGGGGCAGAGCACAGATACGCAGTATTTT.

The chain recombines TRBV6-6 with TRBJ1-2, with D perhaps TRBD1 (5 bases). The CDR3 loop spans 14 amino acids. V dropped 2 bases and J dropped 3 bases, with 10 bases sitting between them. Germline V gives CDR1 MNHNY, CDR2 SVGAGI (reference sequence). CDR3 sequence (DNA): TGTGCCAGCAGTTACGGGCAGGGTCACTATGGCTACACCTTC. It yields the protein CASSYGQGHYGYTF.

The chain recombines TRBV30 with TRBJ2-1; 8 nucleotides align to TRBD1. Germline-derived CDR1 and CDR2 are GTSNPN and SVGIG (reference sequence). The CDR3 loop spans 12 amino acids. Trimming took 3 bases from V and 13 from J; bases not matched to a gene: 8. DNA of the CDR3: TGTGCCTGGAGCCCAAGGGACAGGACCCAGTTCTTC. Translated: CAWSPRDRTQFF.

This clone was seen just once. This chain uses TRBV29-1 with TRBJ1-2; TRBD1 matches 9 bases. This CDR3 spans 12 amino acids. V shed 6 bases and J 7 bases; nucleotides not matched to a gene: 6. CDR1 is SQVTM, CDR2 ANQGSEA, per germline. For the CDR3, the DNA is TGCAGCGTAGGCACAGGGGGCAGTGGCTACACCTTC. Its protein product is CSVGTGGSGYTF.

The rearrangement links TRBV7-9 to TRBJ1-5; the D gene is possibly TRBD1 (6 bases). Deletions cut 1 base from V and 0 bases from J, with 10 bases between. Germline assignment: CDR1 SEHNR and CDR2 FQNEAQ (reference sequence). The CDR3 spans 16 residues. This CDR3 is CASSLGAGASNQPQHF. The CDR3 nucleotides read TGTGCCAGCAGCTTAGGGGCAGGGGCTAGCAATCAGCCCCAGCATTTT.

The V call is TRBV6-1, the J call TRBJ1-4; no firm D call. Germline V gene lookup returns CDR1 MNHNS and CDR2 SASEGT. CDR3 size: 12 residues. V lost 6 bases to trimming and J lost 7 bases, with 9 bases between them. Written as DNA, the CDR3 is TGTGCCAGCAGGGAGGATGGTGAAAAACTGTTTTTT. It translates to CASREDGEKLFF.

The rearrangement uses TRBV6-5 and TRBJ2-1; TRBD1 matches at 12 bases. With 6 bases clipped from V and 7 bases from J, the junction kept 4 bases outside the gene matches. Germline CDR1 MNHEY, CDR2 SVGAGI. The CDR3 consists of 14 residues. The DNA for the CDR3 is TGTGCCAGCAGGGGACAGGGGGCATGGAATGAGCAGTTCTTC. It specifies CASRGQGAWNEQFF.

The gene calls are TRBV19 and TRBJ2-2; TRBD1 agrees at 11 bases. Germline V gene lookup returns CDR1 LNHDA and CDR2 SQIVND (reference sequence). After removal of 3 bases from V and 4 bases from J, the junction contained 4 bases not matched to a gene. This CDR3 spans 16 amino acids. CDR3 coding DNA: TGTGCCAGTAGTATCAGGGACAGGGGGTCCACCGGGGAGCTGTTTTTT. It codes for CASSIRDRGSTGELFF.

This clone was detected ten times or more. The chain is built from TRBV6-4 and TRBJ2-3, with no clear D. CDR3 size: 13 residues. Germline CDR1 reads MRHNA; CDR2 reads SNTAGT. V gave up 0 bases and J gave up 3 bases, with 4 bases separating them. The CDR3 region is CASSDSETDTQYF. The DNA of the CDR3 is TGTGCCAGCAGTGACTCCGAGACAGATACGCAGTATTTT.

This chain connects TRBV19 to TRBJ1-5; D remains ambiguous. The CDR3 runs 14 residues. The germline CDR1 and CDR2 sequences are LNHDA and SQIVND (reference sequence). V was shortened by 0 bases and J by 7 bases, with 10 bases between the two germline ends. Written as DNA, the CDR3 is TGTGCCAGTAGTATAGAGCGGGGAATCCAGCCCCAGCATTTT. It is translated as CASSIERGIQPQHF.

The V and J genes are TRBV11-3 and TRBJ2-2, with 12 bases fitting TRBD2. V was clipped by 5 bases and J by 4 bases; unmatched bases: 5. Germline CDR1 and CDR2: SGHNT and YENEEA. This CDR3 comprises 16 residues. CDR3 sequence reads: CASSLGLAGLTGELFF. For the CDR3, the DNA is TGTGCCAGCAGCCTGGGACTAGCGGGCCTCACCGGGGAGCTGTTTTTT.

In DNA form, the CDR3 reads TGTGCCAGCAGCTTAGGCGGGGGGGCCCCCGGGGAGCTGTTTTTT. Its protein product is CASSLGGGAPGELFF. This chain uses TRBV7-9 with TRBJ2-2; 9 bases are a match to TRBD2. CDR1 and CDR2 (germline): SEHNR, FQNEAQ (reference sequence). This CDR3 spans 15 amino acids. V was pared by 1 base and J by 6 bases, with 3 bases of the junction left unmatched.

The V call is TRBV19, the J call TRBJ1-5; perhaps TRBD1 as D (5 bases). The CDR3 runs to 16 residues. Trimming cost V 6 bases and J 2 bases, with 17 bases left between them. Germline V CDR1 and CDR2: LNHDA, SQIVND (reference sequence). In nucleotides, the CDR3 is TGTGCCAGTAGGAGAAAGAGGCCGGGGGGCAATCAGCCCCAGCATTTT. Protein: CASRRKRPGGNQPQHF.

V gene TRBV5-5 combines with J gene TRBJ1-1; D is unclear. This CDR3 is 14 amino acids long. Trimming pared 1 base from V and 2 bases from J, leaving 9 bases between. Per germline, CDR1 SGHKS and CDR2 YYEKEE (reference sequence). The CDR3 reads CASSLLAVNTEAFF. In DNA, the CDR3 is TGTGCCAGCAGCTTGTTGGCAGTCAACACTGAAGCTTTCTTT.

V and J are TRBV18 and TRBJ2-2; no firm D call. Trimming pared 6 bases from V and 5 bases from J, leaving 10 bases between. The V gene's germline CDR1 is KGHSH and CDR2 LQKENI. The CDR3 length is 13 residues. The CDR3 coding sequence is TGTGCCAGCTCCCCCCCGAGTACCGGGGAGCTGTTTTTT. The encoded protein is CASSPPSTGELFF.

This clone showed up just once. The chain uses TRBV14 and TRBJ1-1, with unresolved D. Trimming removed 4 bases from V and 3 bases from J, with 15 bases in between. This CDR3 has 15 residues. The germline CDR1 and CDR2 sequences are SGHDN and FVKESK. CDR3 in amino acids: CASSLEEGWYTEAFF. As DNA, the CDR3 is TGTGCCAGCAGCCTAGAGGAGGGTTGGTACACTGAAGCTTTCTTT.

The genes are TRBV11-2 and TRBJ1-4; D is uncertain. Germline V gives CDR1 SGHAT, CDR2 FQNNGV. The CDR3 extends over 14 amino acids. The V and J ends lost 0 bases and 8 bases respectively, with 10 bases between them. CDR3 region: CASSLDLTEEKLFF. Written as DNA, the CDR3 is TGTGCCAGCAGCTTAGATCTAACAGAGGAAAAACTGTTTTTT.

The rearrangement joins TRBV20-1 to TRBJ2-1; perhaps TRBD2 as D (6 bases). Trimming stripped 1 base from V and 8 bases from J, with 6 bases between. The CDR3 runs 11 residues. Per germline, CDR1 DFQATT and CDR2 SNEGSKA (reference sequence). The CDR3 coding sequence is TGCAGTGCTAGAGCGGGGGATGAGCAGTTCTTC. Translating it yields CSARAGDEQFF.